This TCR beta chain was recorded in a study of T cells in Graves' hyperthyroidism and ophthalmopathy. Study overall: The authors collected peripheral blood at initial diagnosis, before any treatment. Whole-study findings and limits: Most expanded thyroid clonotypes above 0.001 also appeared in blood.

This clonotype showed up just a few times. Its target is unknown. RNA transcripts served as the template for amplifying TCR beta CDR3 regions. The study used the HTBI primer set for a first-round RT-PCR of the TCR CDR3. Via MiXCR, TCRdb re-called the multiplex PCR reads, giving one row per CDR3 protein. The sample lists some 580,000 distinct CDR3 sequences; roughly 16% were seen once. The V and J ends lost 5 bases and 8 bases respectively, with 8 bases between them. The CDR3 runs 11 residues. Clinical symptoms, serum thyroxine and TRAb, thyroid ultrasound and orbital computed tomography together formed the diagnostic basis.

This chain joins TRBV12-3 or TRBV12-4 and TRBJ2-3; D gene ambiguous. The clonotype originates from a woman in her thirties or forties with Graves' ophthalmopathy. The sequenced sample consisted of blood. CDR3 in DNA: TGTGCCAGCAGTCGACTGACTACGCAGTATTTT. It specifies CASSRLTTQYF.